The present TCR beta chain was sequenced within a study of Ad26.COV2.S vaccination and SARS-CoV-2 variants. Study details: The vaccine Ad26.COV2.S was put into the muscle once, or twice with 56 days between. Whole-study findings and limits: Among vaccine recipients, spike-specific TCR breadth exceeded that of placebo recipients. It is possible that the TCR breadth and depth analyses underestimated the total T cell responses.

A few counts support this clone. Its antigen is currently unknown. Treatment indicated: 19 received Ad26.COV2.S at low or high dose, single or two shots; roughly 5 received placebo; per-sample allocation not given. Sampling was performed 63 days after the first vaccine or placebo injection. Aged 18-55 years, donor was enrolled in Boston in the early 2020s. Some clones are missing from TCRdb's copy, which holds only in-frame ones; the method was immunoSEQ multiplex PCR. The table lists about 250,000 clones, about 89% of them singletons. The germline gives CDR1 SGHRS, CDR2 YFSETQ. V lost 1 base to trimming and J lost 2 bases, with 12 bases between them. The CDR3 contains 16 residues.

Material: peripheral blood, obtained in a trial of Ad26.COV2.S vaccine versus placebo. V and J are TRBV5-1 and TRBJ2-2; D not certain. This TCR was recovered from a person aged 18-60 years who received the Ad26.COV2.S COVID-19 vaccine or a placebo. CDR3 nucleotides: TGCGCCAGCAGCTTGTCCGGACGGCTTAACACCGGGGAGCTGTTTTTT. Its translation is CASSLSGRLNTGELFF.